The 25 T cell receptor beta chains below were found in one sample sequenced in a study of T-cell reconstitution after alpha-beta-depleted transplantation in children. For TCRbeta, the library was prepared with unique molecular identifiers. TCRdb ran MiXCR on the PCR reads and lists one entry per CDR3 protein. Of approximately 350,000 distinct CDR3 sequences in the sample, over 9% were seen once. Material: PBMCs from the stem cell graft donor, obtained from the stem cell graft. These receptors were obtained from a human donor who donated a stem cell graft to a child with acute lymphoblastic leukemia.

The gene calls are TRBV7-2 and TRBJ1-4; 10 bases are shared with TRBD1. The CDR3 covers 17 residues. Germline CDR1 and CDR2: SGHTA and FQGNSA. The trim removed 2 bases at V and 3 bases at J, leaving 6 bases unmatched. The CDR3 loop is CASSLRDRGRANEKLFF. CDR3 nucleotides: TGTGCCAGCAGCTTAAGGGACAGGGGAAGGGCTAATGAAAAACTGTTTTTT.

CDR3 residues: CASNLRGRGTDTQYF. CDR3 coding DNA: TGTGCCAGCAACCTACGGGGGCGGGGGACAGATACGCAGTATTTT. The V and J genes are TRBV28 and TRBJ2-3; D is perhaps TRBD2 (7 bases). V gave up 7 bases and J gave up 3 bases, with 17 bases separating them. The V gene's germline CDR1 is MDHEN and CDR2 SYDVKM. The CDR3 extends over 15 amino acids.

V and J are TRBV7-2 and TRBJ2-7; tentatively, D is TRBD1 (6 bases). Trimming stripped 5 bases from V and 0 bases from J, with 14 bases between. Germline values: CDR1 SGHTA, CDR2 FQGNSA. The CDR3 sequence is 15 residues long. DNA of the CDR3: TGTGCCAGCAGCCAGCCCGGGACAACCTCCTACGAGCAGTACTTC. Residues: CASSQPGTTSYEQYF.

This clonotype was detected only a few times. This rearrangement joins TRBV29-1 to TRBJ1-2, with a weak D call TRBD1 (5 bases). The V and J ends lost 4 bases and 5 bases respectively, with 11 bases between them. Germline V gene lookup returns CDR1 SQVTM and CDR2 ANQGSEA. CDR3 length: 12 residues. The CDR3 nucleotides are TGCAGCGTTGTAACAGGCGGGTATGGCTACACCTTC. Its translation is CSVVTGGYGYTF. The entire variable domain, with the rest obtained from reference TRBV29-1 and TRBJ1-2, is as follows: SAVISQKPSRDICQRGTSLTIQCQVDSQVTMMFWYRQQPGQSLTLIATANQGSEATYESGFVIDKFPISRPNLTFSTLTVSNMSPEDSSIYLCSVVTGGYGYTFGSGTRLTVV.

This clonotype was counted only a few times. This chain links TRBV19 with TRBJ2-7; D gene unclear. CDR3 length equals 13 residues. V was shortened by 5 bases and J by 3 bases, with 11 bases between the two germline ends. Looked up from germline, CDR1 is LNHDA and CDR2 is SQIVND (reference sequence). The CDR3 spells CASSEATDYEQYF. The CDR3 region has the DNA TGTGCCAGTAGTGAGGCCACCGACTACGAGCAGTACTTC.

The J gene is TRBJ2-5, the V gene TRBV5-1; TRBD1 matches 9 bases. The germline gives CDR1 SGHRS, CDR2 YFSETQ. The CDR3 spans 14 residues. V lost 0 bases, J lost 5 bases, and 2 bases stayed unmatched. The CDR3: CASSLDRGRETQYF. Here the CDR3 DNA reads TGCGCCAGCAGCTTGGACAGGGGGCGTGAGACCCAGTACTTC. Complete variable domain (other parts from reference TRBV5-1 and TRBJ2-5): KAGVTQTPRYLIKTRGQQVTLSCSPISGHRSVSWYQQTPGQGLQFLFEYFSETQRNKGNFPGRFSGRQFSNSRSEMNVSTLELGDSALYLCASSLDRGRETQYFGPGTRLLVL.

This clonotype has only a few counts. The chain employs TRBV18 and TRBJ2-4, with TRBD2 as a possible D gene (6 bases). The CDR3 sequence is 13 residues long. V was cut by 6 bases and J by 9 bases, with 15 bases left in between. The germline gives CDR1 KGHSH, CDR2 LQKENI. CDR3 DNA: TGTGCCAGCTCCCGGATCGAGGGAGGCATTCAGTACTTC. Protein sequence: CASSRIEGGIQYF.

The V call is TRBV27, the J call TRBJ2-1; 8 bases match TRBD1. CDR3 length: 15 amino acids. V shed 6 bases and J 2 bases; nucleotides not matched to a gene: 6. Germline-derived CDR1 and CDR2 are MNHEY and SMNVEV (reference sequence). The CDR3: CASSKTGAAYNEQFF. The CDR3 coding sequence is TGTGCCAGCAGCAAGACAGGGGCAGCCTACAATGAGCAGTTCTTC.

This clonotype was counted only a few times. The genes are TRBV4-3 and TRBJ2-5, with TRBD1 matching over 9 bases. The CDR3 covers 23 residues. J lost 2 bases, V lost 5 bases, and 30 bases had no gene match. Germline V CDR1 and CDR2: LGHNA, YSLEER. CDR3 loop: CASSAPSIHRDRVPGWEQETQYF. The CDR3, as DNA: TGCGCCAGCAGCGCCCCCAGCATTCACCGGGACAGGGTCCCCGGTTGGGAACAAGAGACCCAGTACTTC.

This clonotype has at least ten counts. This chain connects TRBV7-9 to TRBJ2-6, with D perhaps TRBD1 (6 bases). Per germline, CDR1 SEHNR and CDR2 FQNEAQ (reference sequence). V was cut by 5 bases and J by 1 base, with 18 bases left in between. The CDR3 covers 18 residues. The CDR3 DNA reads TGTGCCAGCAGCCTACCGGGACATGAGAGGTCTGGGGCCAACGTCCTGACTTTC. Translating gives CASSLPGHERSGANVLTF.

This clonotype came up a few times. The chain links TRBV5-1 to TRBJ2-2; 10 nucleotides agree with TRBD2. V lost 4 bases to trimming and J lost 6 bases; unmatched junction nucleotides: 6. The germline CDR1 and CDR2 sequences are SGHRS and YFSETQ. CDR3 length: 15 amino acids. The CDR3 loop reads CASSRTSGMAGELFF. As DNA, the CDR3 is TGCGCCAGCAGCAGAACTAGCGGGATGGCCGGGGAGCTGTTTTTT.

The chain combines TRBV28 with TRBJ1-4; 7 positions agree with TRBD1. Germline trimming cut 4 bases from V and 2 bases from J; bases unmatched to any gene: 1. The CDR3 is made up of 14 amino acids. Germline CDR1 and CDR2: MDHEN and SYDVKM. The DNA of the CDR3 is TGTGCCAGCAGTTCACAGGGGACTAATGAAAAACTGTTTTTT. This sequence encodes CASSSQGTNEKLFF.

The rearrangement uses TRBV4-1 and TRBJ2-5; D ambiguous. V was clipped by 1 base and J by 3 bases, with 6 bases between them. Germline-derived CDR1 and CDR2 are MGHRA and YSYEKL. This CDR3 comprises 13 residues. The CDR3 is CASSQGVEETQYF. CDR3 nucleotides: TGCGCCAGCAGCCAAGGAGTGGAAGAGACCCAGTACTTC.

The chain carries TRBV4-1 and TRBJ2-3, with D possibly being TRBD1 (7 bases). Germline values: CDR1 MGHRA, CDR2 YSYEKL. The CDR3 consists of 16 residues. Trimming left V 0 bases short and J 4 bases short, with 14 bases between. CDR3 bases: TGCGCCAGCAGCCAAGAGGTCGACAGGGAGGCAGATACGCAGTATTTT. It translates to CASSQEVDREADTQYF.

The J gene is TRBJ1-2, the V gene TRBV7-9, with D unclear. This CDR3 comprises 14 residues. CDR1 and CDR2 (germline): SEHNR, FQNEAQ (reference sequence). The V end was cut by 0 bases, the J end by 4 bases, with 9 bases between. The DNA for the CDR3 is TGTGCCAGCAGCTTAGCAAATCCCTTCTATGGCTACACCTTC. Residues: CASSLANPFYGYTF.

The chain is built from TRBV29-1 and TRBJ2-7; 7 nucleotides agree with TRBD1. The germline CDR1 and CDR2 sequences are SQVTM and ANQGSEA. Losses at the gene ends were 7 bases for V and 1 base for J; bases not matched to a gene: 7. This CDR3 is built from 13 residues. The CDR3 loop is CSAEDRRSYEQYF. Here the CDR3 DNA reads TGCAGCGCTGAGGACAGGAGGTCCTACGAGCAGTACTTC.

This clonotype occurred a few times. The chain is built from TRBV5-1 and TRBJ1-1, with 9 nucleotides matching TRBD1. CDR1 is SGHRS, CDR2 YFSETQ, per germline. The CDR3 has 14 residues. V lost 3 bases and J lost 5; bases outside the gene matches: 5. CDR3 DNA: TGCGCCAGCAGCTCAGGACAGGGGTGGACTGAAGCTTTCTTT. Its translation: CASSSGQGWTEAFF. Full variable domain (remainder filled in from reference TRBV5-1 and TRBJ1-1): KAGVTQTPRYLIKTRGQQVTLSCSPISGHRSVSWYQQTPGQGLQFLFEYFSETQRNKGNFPGRFSGRQFSNSRSEMNVSTLELGDSALYLCASSSGQGWTEAFFGQGTRLTVV.

This clonotype came up many times. The chain's CDR3 is CASSFGGGGPYEQYF. As DNA, the CDR3 is TGTGCCAGCAGCTTCGGAGGGGGGGGTCCCTACGAGCAGTACTTC. The rearrangement uses TRBV11-1 and TRBJ2-7; possible D gene TRBD2, 7 bases. There are 15 residues in the CDR3. Germline V lookup: CDR1 SGHAT, CDR2 FQDESV (reference sequence). The V end was cut by 3 bases, the J end by 2 bases, with 14 bases between.

CDR3 loop: CSAPGTSSLEQYF. The CDR3 DNA reads as TGCAGTGCGCCCGGGACTAGCAGCCTCGAGCAGTACTTC. The rearrangement links TRBV20-1 to TRBJ2-7; 9 nucleotides match TRBD2. The V gene end was trimmed by 6 bases and the J gene end by 6 bases; junction bases not matched to a gene: 9. The CDR3 extends over 13 amino acids. CDR1 and CDR2 from the germline V gene are DFQATT and SNEGSKA (reference sequence).

As regards this clonotype: The junction differs from germline at one of its ends, possibly a read error. The chain combines TRBV2 with TRBJ2-7, with D unresolved. CDR3 length: 10 amino acids. The germline CDR1 and CDR2 sequences are SNHLY and FYNNEI. The chain's CDR3 is CPSSNYEQYF. CDR3 in DNA: TGTCCCAGCAGTAACTACGAGCAGTACTTC. Based on the CDR3 plus reference TRBV2 and TRBJ2-7, the full variable domain is EPEVTQTPSHQVTQMGQEVILRCVPISNHLYFYWYRQILGQKVEFLVSFYNNEISEKSEIFDDQFSVERPDGSNFTLKIRSTKLEDSAMYFCPSSNYEQYFGPGTRLTVT.

This clonotype was recorded a few times. This chain joins TRBV29-1 and TRBJ1-2; 10 nucleotides match TRBD1. Germline loops: CDR1 SQVTM, CDR2 ANQGSEA. With 7 bases clipped from V and 8 bases from J, the junction kept 10 bases outside the gene matches. This CDR3 is 13 amino acids long. Here the CDR3 reads CSGDGTGAPGYTF. The CDR3 nucleotides read TGCAGCGGTGACGGGACAGGGGCGCCGGGCTACACCTTC.

This clonotype was counted between two and nine times. The gene calls are TRBV9 and TRBJ2-7, with TRBD1 as a possible D gene (5 bases). There are 14 residues in the CDR3. Per germline, CDR1 SGDLS and CDR2 YYNGEE. V lost 0 bases, J lost 7 bases, and 14 bases lay in between. CDR3 coding DNA: TGTGCCAGCAGCGTAGCTACAGGACCGGGTGAGCAGTACTTC. Amino acids: CASSVATGPGEQYF.

Only a few counts were recorded for this clonotype. The gene calls are TRBV5-6 and TRBJ2-3; 9 bases map to TRBD1. The V gene end was trimmed by 3 bases and the J gene end by 5 bases; junction bases not matched to a gene: 4. Germline CDR1 reads SGHDT; CDR2 reads YYEEEE. The length of the CDR3 is 14 residues. The CDR3 protein is CASSSGTGRDTQYF. The CDR3 coding sequence is TGTGCCAGCAGCTCAGGGACAGGGAGAGATACGCAGTATTTT. The whole variable domain, remainder taken from reference TRBV5-6 and TRBJ2-3, is DAGVTQSPTHLIKTRGQQVTLRCSPKSGHDTVSWYQQALGQGPQFIFQYYEEEERQRGNFPDRFSGHQFPNYSSELNVNALLLGDSALYLCASSSGTGRDTQYFGPGTRLTVL.

This chain uses TRBV5-6 with TRBJ1-1, with D perhaps TRBD1 (5 bases). CDR1 SGHDT and CDR2 YYEEEE come from the germline V gene. V dropped 2 bases and J dropped 6 bases, with 14 bases sitting between them. CDR3 size: 14 residues. CDR3: CASSFLEGTPEAFF. CDR3 in DNA: TGTGCCAGCAGCTTTTTGGAGGGGACCCCTGAAGCTTTCTTT.

This clonotype was counted between two and nine times. The chain links TRBV10-3 to TRBJ1-3; possible D gene TRBD1, 6 bases. V shed 4 bases and J shed 4 bases, with 14 bases lying between them. CDR1 ENHRY and CDR2 SYGVKD come from the germline V gene. The length of the CDR3 is 15 residues. The CDR3 DNA follows: TGTGCCATCAGTGCAAACAGGGCTTCCGGAAACACCATATATTTT. Translating gives CAISANRASGNTIYF.